One sample yielded the 2 T cell receptor beta chains listed below, sequenced in a study of blood T cell repertoires in COVID-19. Method: immunoSEQ multiplex PCR; TCRdb's copy keeps in-frame clones and lacks some. Of 330,000 or so clones listed, 80% to 90% are singletons. Material for sequencing was PBMCs or T cells enriched from blood (not recorded which). The source is a man aged 25-45 years who had recovered from COVID-19.

This CDR3 is CAWSVLGGDLSYNSPLHF. For the CDR3, the DNA is TGTGCCTGGAGTGTACTGGGGGGAGACCTCTCCTATAATTCACCCCTCCACTTT. The chain is built from TRBV30 and TRBJ1-6, with D possibly being TRBD1 (5 bases). The germline CDR1 and CDR2 sequences are GTSNPN and SVGIG (reference sequence). V lost 0 bases, J lost 0 bases, and 15 bases lay in between. The CDR3 is made up of 18 amino acids.

This chain's CDR3 is CASSYAEGDSPLHF. The CDR3 nucleotides are TGTGCCAGCAGTTACGCGGAAGGGGATTCACCCCTCCACTTT. This chain uses TRBV6-5 with TRBJ1-6, with D possibly TRBD1 on 5 matching bases. CDR3 size: 14 residues. Germline lookup yields CDR1 MNHEY and CDR2 SVGAGI. V was pared by 2 bases and J by 8 bases, with 10 bases between.